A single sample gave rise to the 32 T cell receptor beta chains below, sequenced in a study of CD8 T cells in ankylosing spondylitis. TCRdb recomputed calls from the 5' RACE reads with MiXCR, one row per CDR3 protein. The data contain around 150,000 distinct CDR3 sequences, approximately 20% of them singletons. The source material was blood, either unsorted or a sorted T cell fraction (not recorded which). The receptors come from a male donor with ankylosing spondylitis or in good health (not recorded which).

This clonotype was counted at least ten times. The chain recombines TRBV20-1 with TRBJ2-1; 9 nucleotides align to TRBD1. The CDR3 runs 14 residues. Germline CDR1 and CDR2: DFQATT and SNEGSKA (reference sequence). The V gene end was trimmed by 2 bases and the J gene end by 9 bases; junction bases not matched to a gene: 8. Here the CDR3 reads CSARPGQGLSEQFF. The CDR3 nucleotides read TGCAGTGCTAGACCGGGACAGGGACTTTCTGAGCAGTTCTTC.

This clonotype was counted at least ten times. The CDR3 loop reads CAKVPGDTHTGELFF. Here the CDR3 DNA reads TGTGCCAAAGTGCCAGGGGACACACACACCGGGGAGCTGTTTTTT. The gene calls are TRBV27 and TRBJ2-2; D is perhaps TRBD1 (6 bases). The CDR3 sequence is 15 residues long. V was cut by 10 bases and J by 3 bases, with 18 bases left in between. Germline values: CDR1 MNHEY, CDR2 SMNVEV (reference sequence).

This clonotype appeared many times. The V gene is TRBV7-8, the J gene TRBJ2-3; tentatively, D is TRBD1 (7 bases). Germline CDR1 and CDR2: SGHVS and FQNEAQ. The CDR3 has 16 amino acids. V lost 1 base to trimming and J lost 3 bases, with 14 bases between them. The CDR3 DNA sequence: TGTGCCAGCAGCTTAGGACAGGGAGGTGAGACAGATACGCAGTATTTT. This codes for CASSLGQGGETDTQYF.

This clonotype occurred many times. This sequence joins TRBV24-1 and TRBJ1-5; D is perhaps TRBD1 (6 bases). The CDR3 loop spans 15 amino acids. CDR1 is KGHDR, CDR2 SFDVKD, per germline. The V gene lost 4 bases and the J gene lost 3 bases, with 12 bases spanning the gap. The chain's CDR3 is CATSDPGQSNQPQHF. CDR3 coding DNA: TGTGCCACCAGTGACCCGGGACAATCCAATCAGCCCCAGCATTTT.

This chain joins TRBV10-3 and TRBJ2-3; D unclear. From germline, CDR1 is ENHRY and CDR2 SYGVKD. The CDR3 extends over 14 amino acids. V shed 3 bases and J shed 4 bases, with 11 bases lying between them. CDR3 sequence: CAISDPRAADTQYF. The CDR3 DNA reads TGTGCCATCAGTGATCCCCGGGCGGCAGATACGCAGTATTTT.

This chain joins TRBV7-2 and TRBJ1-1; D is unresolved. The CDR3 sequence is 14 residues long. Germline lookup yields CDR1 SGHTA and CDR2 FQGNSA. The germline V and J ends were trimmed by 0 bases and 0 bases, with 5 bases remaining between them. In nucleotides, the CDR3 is TGTGCCAGCAGCTTAGCTTCCATGAACACTGAAGCTTTCTTT. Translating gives CASSLASMNTEAFF.

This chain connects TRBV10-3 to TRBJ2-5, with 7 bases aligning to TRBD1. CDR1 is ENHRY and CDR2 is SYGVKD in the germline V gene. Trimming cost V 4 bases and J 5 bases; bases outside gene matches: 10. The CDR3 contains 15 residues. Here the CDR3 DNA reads TGTGCCATCAGTGGAGGGACAGTGTCCAGTGAGACCCAGTACTTC. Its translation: CAISGGTVSSETQYF.

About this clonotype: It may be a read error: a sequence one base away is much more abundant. CDR3 nucleotides: TGTGCCAGCAGCTTGCGGAGGAAGGATACGCAGTATTTT. Amino acids: CASSLRRKDTQYF. This chain connects TRBV3-1 to TRBJ2-3, with D tentatively TRBD2 (5 bases). Germline V gives CDR1 LGHDT, CDR2 YNNKEL (reference sequence). CDR3 size: 13 residues. V dropped 5 bases and J dropped 6 bases, with 12 bases sitting between them.

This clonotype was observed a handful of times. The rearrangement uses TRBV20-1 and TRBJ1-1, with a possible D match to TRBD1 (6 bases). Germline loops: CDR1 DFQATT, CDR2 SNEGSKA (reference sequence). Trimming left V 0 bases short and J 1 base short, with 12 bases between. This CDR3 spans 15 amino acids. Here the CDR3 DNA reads TGCAGTGCTAGAGAGACAGGCCCGGGGAACACTGAAGCTTTCTTT. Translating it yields CSARETGPGNTEAFF.

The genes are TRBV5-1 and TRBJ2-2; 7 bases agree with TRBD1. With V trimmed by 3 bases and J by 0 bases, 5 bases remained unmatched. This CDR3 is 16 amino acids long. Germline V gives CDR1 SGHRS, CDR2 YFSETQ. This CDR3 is CASSSGQIANTGELFF. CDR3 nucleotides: TGCGCCAGCAGCTCGGGACAGATAGCGAACACCGGGGAGCTGTTTTTT.

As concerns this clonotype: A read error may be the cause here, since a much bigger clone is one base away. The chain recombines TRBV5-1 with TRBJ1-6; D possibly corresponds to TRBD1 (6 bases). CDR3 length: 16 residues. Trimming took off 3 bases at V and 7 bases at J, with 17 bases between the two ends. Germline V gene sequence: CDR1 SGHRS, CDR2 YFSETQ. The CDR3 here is CASSSRTEHGNSPLHF. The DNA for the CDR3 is TGCGCCAGCAGCTCTCGGACAGAGCACGGAAATTCACCCCTCCACTTT.

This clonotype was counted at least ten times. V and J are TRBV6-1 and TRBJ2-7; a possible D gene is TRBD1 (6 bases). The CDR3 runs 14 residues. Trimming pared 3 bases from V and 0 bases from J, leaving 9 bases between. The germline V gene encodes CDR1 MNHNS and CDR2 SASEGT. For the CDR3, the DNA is TGTGCCAGCAGTGAGCCGACAGGCTCCTACGAGCAGTACTTC. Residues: CASSEPTGSYEQYF.

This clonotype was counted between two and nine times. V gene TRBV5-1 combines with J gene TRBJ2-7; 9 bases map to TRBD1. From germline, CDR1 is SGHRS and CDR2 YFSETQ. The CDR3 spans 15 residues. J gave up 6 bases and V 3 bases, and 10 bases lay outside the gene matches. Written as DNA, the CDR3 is TGCGCCAGCAGCTCTACACAGGGGGCTGGCCTCGAGCAGTACTTC. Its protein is CASSSTQGAGLEQYF.

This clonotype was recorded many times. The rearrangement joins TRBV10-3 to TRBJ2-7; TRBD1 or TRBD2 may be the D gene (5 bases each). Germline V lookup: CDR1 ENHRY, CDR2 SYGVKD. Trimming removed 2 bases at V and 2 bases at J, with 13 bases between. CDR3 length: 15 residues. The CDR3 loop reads CAISEGASLTYEQYF. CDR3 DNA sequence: TGTGCCATCAGTGAGGGGGCTAGCTTAACCTACGAGCAGTACTTC.

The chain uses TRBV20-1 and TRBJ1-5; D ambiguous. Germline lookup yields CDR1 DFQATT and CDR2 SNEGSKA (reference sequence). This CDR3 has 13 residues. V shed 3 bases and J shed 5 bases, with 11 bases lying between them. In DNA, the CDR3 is TGCAGTGCTAGGTTGCGGTGGGATCAGCCCCAGCATTTT. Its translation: CSARLRWDQPQHF.

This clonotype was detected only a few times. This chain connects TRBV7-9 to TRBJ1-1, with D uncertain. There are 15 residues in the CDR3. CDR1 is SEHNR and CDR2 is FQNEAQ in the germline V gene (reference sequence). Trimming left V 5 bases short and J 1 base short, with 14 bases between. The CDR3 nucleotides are TGTGCCAGCAGCCAATTTCGACGGGGGAACACTGAAGCTTTCTTT. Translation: CASSQFRRGNTEAFF.

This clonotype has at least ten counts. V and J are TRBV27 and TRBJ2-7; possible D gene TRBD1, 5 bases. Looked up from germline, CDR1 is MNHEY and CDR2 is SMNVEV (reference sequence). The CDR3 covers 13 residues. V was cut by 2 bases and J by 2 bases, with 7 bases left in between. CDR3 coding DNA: TGTGCCAGCAGTTTAAGACAGACCTACGAGCAGTACTTC. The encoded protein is CASSLRQTYEQYF.

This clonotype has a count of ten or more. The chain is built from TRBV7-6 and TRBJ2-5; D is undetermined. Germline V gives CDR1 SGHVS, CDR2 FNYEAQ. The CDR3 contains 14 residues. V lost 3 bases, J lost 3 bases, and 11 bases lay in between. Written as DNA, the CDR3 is TGTGCCAGCAGCTTGTCCCACCAAAAAGAGACCCAGTACTTC. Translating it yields CASSLSHQKETQYF.

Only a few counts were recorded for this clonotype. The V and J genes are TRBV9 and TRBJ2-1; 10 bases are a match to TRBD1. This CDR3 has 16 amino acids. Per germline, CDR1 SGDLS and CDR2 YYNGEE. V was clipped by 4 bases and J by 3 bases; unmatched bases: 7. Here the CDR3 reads CASSSSRDRGYNEQFF. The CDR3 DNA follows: TGTGCCAGCAGCTCAAGCCGGGACAGGGGCTACAATGAGCAGTTCTTC. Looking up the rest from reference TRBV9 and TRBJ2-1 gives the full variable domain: DSGVTQTPKHLITATGQRVTLRCSPRSGDLSVYWYQQSLDQGLQFLIQYYNGEERAKGNILERFSAQQFPDLHSELNLSSLELGDSALYFCASSSSRDRGYNEQFFGPGTRLTVL.

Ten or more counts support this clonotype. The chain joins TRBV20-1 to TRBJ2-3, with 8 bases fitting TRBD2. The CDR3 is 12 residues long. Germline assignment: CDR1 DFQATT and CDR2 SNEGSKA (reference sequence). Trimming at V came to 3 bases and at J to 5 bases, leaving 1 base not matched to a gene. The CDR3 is CSASGGVDTQYF. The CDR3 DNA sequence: TGCAGTGCTAGCGGGGGGGTAGATACGCAGTATTTT.

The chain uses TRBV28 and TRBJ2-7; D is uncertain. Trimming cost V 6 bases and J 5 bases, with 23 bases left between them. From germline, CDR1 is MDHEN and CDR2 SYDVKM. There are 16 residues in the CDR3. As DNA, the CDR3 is TGTGCCAGCAGCCCCTACCACAGTGGGTTAGCTCACGAGCAGTACTTC. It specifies CASSPYHSGLAHEQYF.

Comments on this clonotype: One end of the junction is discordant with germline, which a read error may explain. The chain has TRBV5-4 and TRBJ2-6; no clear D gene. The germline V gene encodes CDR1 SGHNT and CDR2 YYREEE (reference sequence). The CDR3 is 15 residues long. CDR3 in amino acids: CANSLEGSGANVLTF. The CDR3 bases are TGTGCCAACAGCTTGGAAGGCTCTGGGGCCAACGTCCTGACTTTC.

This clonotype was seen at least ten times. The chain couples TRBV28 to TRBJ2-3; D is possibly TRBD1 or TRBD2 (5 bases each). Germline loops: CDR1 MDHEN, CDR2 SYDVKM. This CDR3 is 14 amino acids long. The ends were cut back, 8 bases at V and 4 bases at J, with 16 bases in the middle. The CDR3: CASSPLRGADTQYF. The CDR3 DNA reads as TGTGCCAGCTCACCACTAAGGGGAGCAGATACGCAGTATTTT.

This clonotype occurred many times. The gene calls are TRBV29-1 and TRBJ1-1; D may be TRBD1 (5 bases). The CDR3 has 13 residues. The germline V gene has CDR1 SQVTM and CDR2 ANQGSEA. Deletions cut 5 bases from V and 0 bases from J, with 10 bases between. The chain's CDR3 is CSVKGTVNTEAFF. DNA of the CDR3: TGCAGCGTTAAAGGGACGGTGAACACTGAAGCTTTCTTT. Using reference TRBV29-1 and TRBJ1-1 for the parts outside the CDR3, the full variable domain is SAVISQKPSRDICQRGTSLTIQCQVDSQVTMMFWYRQQPGQSLTLIATANQGSEATYESGFVIDKFPISRPNLTFSTLTVSNMSPEDSSIYLCSVKGTVNTEAFFGQGTRLTVV.

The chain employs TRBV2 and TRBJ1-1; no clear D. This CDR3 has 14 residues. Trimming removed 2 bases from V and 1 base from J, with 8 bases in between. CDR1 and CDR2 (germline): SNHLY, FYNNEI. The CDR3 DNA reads TGTGCCAGCAGTGAACGCAGCGAGAACACTGAAGCTTTCTTT. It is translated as CASSERSENTEAFF.

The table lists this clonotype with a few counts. The CDR3 loop is CASSLWGDSYEQYF. CDR3 in DNA: TGTGCCAGCAGTTTATGGGGGGACTCCTACGAGCAGTACTTC. This chain links TRBV28 with TRBJ2-7; D possibly matches TRBD1 or TRBD2 (5 bases each). V lost 0 bases to trimming and J lost 0 bases, with 6 bases between them. The CDR3 is 14 residues long. Germline CDR1 is MDHEN and CDR2 is SYDVKM.

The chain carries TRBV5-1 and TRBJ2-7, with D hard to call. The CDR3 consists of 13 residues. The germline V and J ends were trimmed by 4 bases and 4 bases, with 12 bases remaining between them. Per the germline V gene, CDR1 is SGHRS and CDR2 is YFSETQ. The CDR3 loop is CASSIRAEYEQYF. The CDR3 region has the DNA TGCGCCAGCAGCATCCGGGCCGAATACGAGCAGTACTTC.

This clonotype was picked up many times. The CDR3 spells CASSQEGAGGQPQHF. The DNA of the CDR3 is TGTGCCAGCAGCCAAGAAGGGGCAGGAGGACAGCCCCAGCATTTT. V gene TRBV4-2 combines with J gene TRBJ1-5; TRBD1 is a possible D gene (5 bases). The CDR3 sequence is 15 residues long. The germline V gene has CDR1 LGHNA and CDR2 YNFKEQ. Trimming removed 0 bases at V and 7 bases at J, with 13 bases between.

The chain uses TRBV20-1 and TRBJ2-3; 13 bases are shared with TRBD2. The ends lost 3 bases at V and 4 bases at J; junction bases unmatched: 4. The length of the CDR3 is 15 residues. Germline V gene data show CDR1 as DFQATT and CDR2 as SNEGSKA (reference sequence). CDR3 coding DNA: TGCAGTGCTAGGAGGACTAGCGGGGGACCAGATACGCAGTATTTT. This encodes CSARRTSGGPDTQYF.

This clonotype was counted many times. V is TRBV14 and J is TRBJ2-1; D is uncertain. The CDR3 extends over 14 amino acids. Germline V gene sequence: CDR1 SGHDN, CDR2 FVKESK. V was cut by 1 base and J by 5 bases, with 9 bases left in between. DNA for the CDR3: TGTGCCAGCAGCCAAGCCTTTGGGGACAATGAGCAGTTCTTC. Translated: CASSQAFGDNEQFF.

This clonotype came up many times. The CDR3 sequence is CASRVTGFGNTIYF. In DNA form, the CDR3 reads TGTGCCAGCAGGGTGACAGGGTTTGGAAACACCATATATTTT. This chain links TRBV2 with TRBJ1-3; 7 nucleotides line up with TRBD1. In germline, CDR1 is SNHLY, CDR2 FYNNEI. Losses at the gene ends were 6 bases for V and 3 bases for J; bases not matched to a gene: 5. CDR3 length: 14 amino acids.

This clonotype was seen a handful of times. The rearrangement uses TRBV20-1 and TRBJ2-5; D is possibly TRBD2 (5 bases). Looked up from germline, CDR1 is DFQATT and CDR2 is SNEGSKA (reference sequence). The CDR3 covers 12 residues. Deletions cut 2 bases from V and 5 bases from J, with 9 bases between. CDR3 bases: TGCAGTGCTAGAATTCGGGGTGAGACCCAGTACTTC. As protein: CSARIRGETQYF.